The 25 T cell receptor beta chains below were found in one sample sequenced in a study of blood T cell repertoires in COVID-19 (dated by TCRdb to the early 2020s). Library creation used the immunoSEQ multiplex PCR assay. TCRdb holds this immuneACCESS table with in-frame rearrangements only. Some clones are missing; in checked studies, unresolved V genes explain under half, and the rest has no known cause. In this sample the table shows 150,000 to 200,000 clones, about 80% of which occur a single time. Clones ranked in the top ten supply 7% of the sample. Material for sequencing was peripheral blood. The source is a woman between 40 and 55 years old with COVID-19, enrolled during active disease.

The chain links TRBV19 to TRBJ1-5; 7 nucleotides align to TRBD1. Germline V lookup: CDR1 LNHDA, CDR2 SQIVND (reference sequence). The CDR3 has 16 residues. The V gene end was trimmed by 6 bases and the J gene end by 5 bases; junction bases not matched to a gene: 13. The CDR3 nucleotides read TGTGCCAGTAGCAACCTAGACAGGGTGCTTTATCAGCCCCAGCATTTT. This encodes CASSNLDRVLYQPQHF. Full variable domain (remainder filled in from reference TRBV19 and TRBJ1-5): DGGITQSPKYLFRKEGQNVTLSCEQNLNHDAMYWYRQDPGQGLRLIYYSQIVNDFQKGDIAEGYSVSREKKESFPLTVTSAQKNPTAFYLCASSNLDRVLYQPQHFGDGTRLSIL.

The chain employs TRBV9 and TRBJ2-5; TRBD1 matches 7 bases. Per the germline V gene, CDR1 is SGDLS and CDR2 is YYNGEE. The CDR3 runs to 15 residues. The ends lost 0 bases at V and 2 bases at J; junction bases unmatched: 4. CDR3 sequence (DNA): TGTGCCAGCAGCGTAGCAGGGACAGCTCAAGAGACCCAGTACTTC. Its protein is CASSVAGTAQETQYF.

This chain joins TRBV4-1 and TRBJ1-4, with D maybe TRBD1 (5 bases). CDR3 size: 15 residues. The germline V and J ends were trimmed by 4 bases and 11 bases, with 20 bases remaining between them. Germline V gene lookup returns CDR1 MGHRA and CDR2 YSYEKL. CDR3 residues: CASSLTPGPGVKLFF. The CDR3 DNA reads as TGCGCCAGCAGCCTGACCCCGGGCCCGGGGGTGAAACTGTTTTTT.

The rearrangement links TRBV9 to TRBJ1-2; unclear D gene. The germline V and J ends were trimmed by 2 bases and 4 bases, with 9 bases remaining between them. The germline V gene encodes CDR1 SGDLS and CDR2 YYNGEE. The CDR3 extends over 13 amino acids. CDR3 protein: CASSVEESYGYTF. The CDR3 nucleotides read TGTGCCAGCAGCGTCGAGGAGTCCTATGGCTACACCTTC.

Here the CDR3 reads CASSSGQGVDTQYF. The CDR3 nucleotides read TGTGCCAGCTCATCGGGACAGGGCGTGGATACGCAGTATTTT. The chain employs TRBV18 and TRBJ2-3; 9 bases fit TRBD1. V trimming: 5 bases; J trimming: 6 bases; junction bases outside the gene matches: 6. The CDR3 sequence is 14 residues long. Germline CDR1 and CDR2: KGHSH and LQKENI.

This chain connects TRBV28 to TRBJ2-7; D gene unclear. The length of the CDR3 is 11 residues. Trimming removed 8 bases from V and 2 bases from J, with 7 bases in between. CDR1 MDHEN and CDR2 SYDVKM come from the germline V gene. The DNA for the CDR3 is TGTGCCAGCGGAGTCGCCTACGAGCAGTACTTC. Encoded protein: CASGVAYEQYF. The whole variable domain, filled in from reference TRBV28 and TRBJ2-7, reads DVKVTQSSRYLVKRTGEKVFLECVQDMDHENMFWYRQDPGLGLRLIYFSYDVKMKEKGDIPEGYSVSREKKERFSLILESASTNQTSMYLCASGVAYEQYFGPGTRLTVT.

The rearrangement uses TRBV2 and TRBJ1-3, with a weak D call TRBD1 (5 bases). Germline CDR1 reads SNHLY; CDR2 reads FYNNEI. V was cut by 5 bases and J by 4 bases, with 15 bases left in between. The CDR3 consists of 15 residues. CDR3 bases: TGTGCCAGCAGTTATTTTCAGGGTTCCGGAAACACCATATATTTT. It yields the protein CASSYFQGSGNTIYF. Together with reference TRBV2 and TRBJ1-3, the CDR3 gives the full variable domain: EPEVTQTPSHQVTQMGQEVILRCVPISNHLYFYWYRQILGQKVEFLVSFYNNEISEKSEIFDDQFSVERPDGSNFTLKIRSTKLEDSAMYFCASSYFQGSGNTIYFGEGSWLTVV.

This clone occurred a few times. The chain uses TRBV19 and TRBJ2-7; TRBD2 aligns across 8 bases. Looked up from germline, CDR1 is LNHDA and CDR2 is SQIVND (reference sequence). The CDR3 is 14 residues long. V lost 3 bases to trimming and J lost 4 bases; unmatched junction nucleotides: 5. The DNA for the CDR3 is TGTGCCAGTAGTATGTCCGGGAGGGGTTACGAGCAGTACTTC. Its translation: CASSMSGRGYEQYF.

This chain uses TRBV19 with TRBJ1-2, with 7 positions matching TRBD1. CDR1 is LNHDA, CDR2 SQIVND, per germline (reference sequence). J lost 0 bases, V lost 6 bases, and 7 bases had no gene match. The CDR3 contains 15 residues. The CDR3 DNA sequence: TGTGCCAGTAGCTCGGAGGGGGCGTCTAACTATGGCTACACCTTC. This encodes CASSSEGASNYGYTF.

V is TRBV7-9 and J is TRBJ2-1, with TRBD2 identical over 9 bases. The J segment lost 5 bases and the V segment lost 2 bases, leaving 10 bases of the junction unmatched. This CDR3 has 17 amino acids. CDR1 and CDR2 (germline): SEHNR, FQNEAQ (reference sequence). CDR3 sequence (DNA): TGTGCCAGCAGCTTACGAGCGGCTAGCGGGGTGAACAATGAGCAGTTCTTC. Residues: CASSLRAASGVNNEQFF.

A word on this clone: An end of the junction does not agree with germline; a read error may underlie this. The CDR3 region is CANSPQREARIGYTF. The CDR3 bases are TGTGCCAACTCACCACAGAGGGAAGCGCGTATTGGCTACACCTTC. This chain uses TRBV18 with TRBJ1-2; D remains ambiguous. The V gene's germline CDR1 is KGHSH and CDR2 LQKENI. The CDR3 sequence is 15 residues long. The complete variable domain, with remaining parts taken from reference TRBV18 and TRBJ1-2, reads NAGVMQNPRHLVRRRGQEARLRCSPMKGHSHVYWYRQLPEEGLKFMVYLQKENIIDESGMPKERFSAEFPKEGPSILRIQQVVRGDSAAYFCANSPQREARIGYTFGSGTRLTVV.

The rearrangement uses TRBV7-2 and TRBJ2-1, with 13 positions matching TRBD2. V was pared by 7 bases and J by 9 bases, with 9 bases of the junction left unmatched. CDR1 is SGHTA, CDR2 FQGNSA, per germline. This CDR3 is built from 15 residues. The CDR3 region has the DNA TGTGCCAGCAATCTAGGGGGACTAGCGGGACTTGAGCAGTTCTTC. Its protein is CASNLGGLAGLEQFF.

This clone occurred a few times. V gene TRBV6-6 combines with J gene TRBJ2-7, with 11 bases lining up with TRBD1. Per the germline V gene, CDR1 is MNHNY and CDR2 is SVGAGI (reference sequence). The CDR3 covers 14 residues. J gave up 5 bases and V 5 bases, and 5 bases lay outside the gene matches. CDR3 DNA sequence: TGTGCCAGCAGTCCCCGGACAGGGGGCGACGAGCAGTACTTC. Amino acid sequence: CASSPRTGGDEQYF.

This sequence joins TRBV6-2 or TRBV6-3 and TRBJ2-5; 9 bases are shared with TRBD2. This CDR3 contains 17 residues. Losses at the gene ends were 6 bases for V and 4 bases for J; bases not matched to a gene: 15. Germline values: CDR1 MNHEY, CDR2 SVGEGT. The CDR3 nucleotides are TGTGCCAGCAGCCCTGGGCAGGGCGCGGGGGGGAGAGAGACCCAGTACTTC. Encoded protein: CASSPGQGAGGRETQYF.

This clone was seen only once. The CDR3 nucleotides are TGTGCCAGCAGCCCTGAGCGGTCCAAGACCCAGTACTTC. This sequence encodes CASSPERSKTQYF. This chain connects TRBV7-2 to TRBJ2-5; possible D gene TRBD2, 5 bases. Germline V gene lookup returns CDR1 SGHTA and CDR2 FQGNSA. Trimming left V 5 bases short and J 6 bases short, with 13 bases between. This CDR3 has 13 amino acids. The full variable domain, in which reference TRBV7-2 and TRBJ2-5 provide the parts outside the CDR3, is GAGVSQSPSNKVTEKGKDVELRCDPISGHTALYWYRQSLGQGLEFLIYFQGNSAPDKSGLPSDRFSAERTGGSVSTLTIQRTQQEDSAVYLCASSPERSKTQYFGPGTRLLVL.

This chain links TRBV14 with TRBJ1-6; the match to TRBD1 covers 10 bases. CDR3 size: 16 residues. Germline CDR1 is SGHDN and CDR2 is FVKESK. V dropped 0 bases and J dropped 8; count of bases not matched to a gene: 4. The CDR3 nucleotides read TGTGCCAGCAGCCAAGATCTCGGGACAGGGGATTCACCCCTCCACTTT. It specifies CASSQDLGTGDSPLHF.

This clone has a single count. V and J are TRBV6-6 and TRBJ2-7, with D possibly matching TRBD2 (5 bases). The germline V gene has CDR1 MNHNY and CDR2 SVGAGI (reference sequence). This CDR3 region has 13 residues. The ends were cut back, 6 bases at V and 11 bases at J, with 20 bases in the middle. CDR3 bases: TGTGCCAGCAGCCAAGGGTGGTGGGAGAGGAAGTACTTC. It codes for CASSQGWWERKYF.

CDR3 in amino acids: CASSYPPLARRMNTEAFF. In nucleotides, the CDR3 is TGTGCCAGCAGTTACCCCCCTCTAGCGCGACGAATGAACACTGAAGCTTTCTTT. The chain combines TRBV6-2 or TRBV6-3 with TRBJ1-1; no definite D call. CDR1 is MNHEY and CDR2 is SVGEGT in the germline V gene. CDR3 size: 18 residues. Between the trimmed V and J ends, which lost 2 bases and 0 bases, there was a span of 19 bases.

The chain employs TRBV27 and TRBJ2-5, with D maybe TRBD2 (5 bases). The CDR3 runs 19 residues. Germline V lookup: CDR1 MNHEY, CDR2 SMNVEV (reference sequence). V shed 4 bases and J shed 4 bases, with 28 bases lying between them. CDR3 in amino acids: CASSSTTGTLFGERETQYF. The CDR3 DNA sequence: TGTGCCAGCAGTTCCACCACCGGTACTCTCTTCGGGGAGAGAGAGACCCAGTACTTC.

This clone appeared a few times. The chain is built from TRBV6-5 and TRBJ1-4, with D maybe TRBD1 (6 bases). In germline, CDR1 is MNHEY, CDR2 SVGAGI. V lost 2 bases to trimming and J lost 0 bases, with 7 bases between them. The CDR3 totals 15 residues. For the CDR3, the DNA is TGTGCCAGCAGTTACGGGGGCTCAACTAATGAAAAACTGTTTTTT. It is translated as CASSYGGSTNEKLFF.

This rearrangement joins TRBV5-1 to TRBJ2-3, with 8 bases lining up with TRBD2. The germline V gene has CDR1 SGHRS and CDR2 YFSETQ. The CDR3 sequence is 14 residues long. The J segment lost 3 bases and the V segment lost 1 base, leaving 1 base of the junction unmatched. CDR3 protein: CASSLSSGTDTQYF. CDR3 DNA sequence: TGCGCCAGCAGCTTGTCTAGCGGGACAGATACGCAGTATTTT.

The gene calls are TRBV2 and TRBJ1-5, with D maybe TRBD1 (6 bases). The V end was cut by 7 bases, the J end by 2 bases, with 12 bases between. Germline V gene data show CDR1 as SNHLY and CDR2 as FYNNEI. The CDR3 spans 14 residues. The CDR3 DNA sequence: TGTGCCAGCACTGAGGGGGGTGGCAATCAGCCCCAGCATTTT. Translation: CASTEGGGNQPQHF.

The gene calls are TRBV6-5 and TRBJ1-1; no reliable D call. Germline V gene lookup returns CDR1 MNHEY and CDR2 SVGAGI. CDR3 length: 14 residues. V was trimmed by 2 bases and J by 0 bases, leaving 7 bases between them. In DNA, the CDR3 is TGTGCCAGCAGTTACCAGATGATGAACACTGAAGCTTTCTTT. This translates into CASSYQMMNTEAFF.

This clone has a single count. The rearrangement uses TRBV7-2 and TRBJ1-5, with D uncertain. V was cut by 5 bases and J by 3 bases, with 11 bases left in between. There are 14 residues in the CDR3. The germline V gene encodes CDR1 SGHTA and CDR2 FQGNSA. The CDR3 loop is CASSRLGVNQPQHF. Written as DNA, the CDR3 is TGTGCCAGCAGCAGACTCGGGGTCAATCAGCCCCAGCATTTT.

In this sample, this clone turned up once. The chain recombines TRBV4-1 with TRBJ1-1, with no clear D. Trimming took 0 bases from V and 4 from J, leaving 12 bases between them. CDR3 length: 15 amino acids. Germline lookup yields CDR1 MGHRA and CDR2 YSYEKL. CDR3 region: CASSQEWGGRTEAFF. The CDR3 bases are TGCGCCAGCAGCCAAGAGTGGGGAGGGCGCACTGAAGCTTTCTTT.